These 8 T cell receptor beta chains were all obtained from the same sample, sequenced in a study of blood T cell repertoires in COVID-19. TCRdb's table, derived via immunoSEQ multiplex PCR, lists solely in-frame clones and lacks some. Found here are about 70,000 clones, 86% of them singletons; the top ten hold about 12%. The specimen sequenced was peripheral blood. Receptors originate from a human donor in a cohort sampled during active COVID-19.

The CDR3 DNA reads TGTGCCAGCAGCTTGGTGAAGGGGGTCGGAGATACGCAGTATTTT. This encodes CASSLVKGVGDTQYF. This chain connects TRBV5-5 to TRBJ2-3; perhaps TRBD1 as D (6 bases). Germline V gene lookup returns CDR1 SGHKS and CDR2 YYEKEE (reference sequence). CDR3 size: 15 residues. V shed 0 bases and J shed 5 bases, with 13 bases lying between them. The full variable domain, its missing parts supplied by reference TRBV5-5 and TRBJ2-3, is DAGVTQSPTHLIKTRGQQVTLRCSPISGHKSVSWYQQVLGQGPQFIFQYYEKEERGRGNFPDRFSARQFPNYSSELNVNALLLGDSALYLCASSLVKGVGDTQYFGPGTRLTVL.

The chain couples TRBV30 to TRBJ2-2; TRBD2 agrees at 7 bases. The CDR3 consists of 13 residues. The V segment lost 2 bases and the J segment 6 bases; nucleotides outside the gene matches: 3. The germline V gene encodes CDR1 GTSNPN and CDR2 SVGIG (reference sequence). CDR3 in DNA: TGTGCCTGGAGTCCGACTAGCCCCGGGGAGCTGTTTTTT. Residues: CAWSPTSPGELFF.

The sample holds one count of this clone. This chain links TRBV2 with TRBJ2-1; 9 bases map to TRBD2. Per germline, CDR1 SNHLY and CDR2 FYNNEI. The V gene end was trimmed by 5 bases and the J gene end by 7 bases; junction bases not matched to a gene: 12. The CDR3 runs to 16 residues. In DNA, the CDR3 is TGTGCCAGCAGTATCTTGGGAGCGGGGGGTGGAAATGAGCAGTTCTTC. Residues: CASSILGAGGGNEQFF.

The J gene is TRBJ2-7, the V gene TRBV18; 7 bases are shared with TRBD1. CDR3 length: 14 residues. V gave up 6 bases and J gave up 0 bases; unmatched junction bases: 5. The germline V gene has CDR1 KGHSH and CDR2 LQKENI. The CDR3 loop is CASSLDRSSYEQYF. CDR3 in DNA: TGTGCCAGCTCCTTGGACAGGAGCTCCTACGAGCAGTACTTC.

The V call is TRBV5-8, the J call TRBJ2-1; D is unresolved. The V and J ends lost 0 bases and 4 bases respectively, with 5 bases between them. CDR1 and CDR2 (germline): SGHTS, YDEGEE. The CDR3 has 13 amino acids. CDR3 sequence reads: CASSLGSYNEQFF. The CDR3 coding sequence is TGTGCCAGCAGCTTGGGCAGTTACAATGAGCAGTTCTTC.

The chain joins TRBV7-3 to TRBJ2-1, with 10 bases lining up with TRBD2. CDR1 is SGHTA and CDR2 is FQGTGA in the germline V gene. The J segment lost 7 bases and the V segment lost 5 bases, leaving 11 bases of the junction unmatched. The CDR3 is 16 amino acids. The CDR3 sequence is CASSPQLAGLRNEQFF. CDR3 coding DNA: TGTGCCAGCAGCCCACAACTAGCGGGGTTGAGGAATGAGCAGTTCTTC. Complete variable domain (other parts from reference TRBV7-3 and TRBJ2-1): GAGVSQTPSNKVTEKGKYVELRCDPISGHTALYWYRQSLGQGPEFLIYFQGTGAADDSGLPNDRFFAVRPEGSVSTLKIQRTERGDSAVYLCASSPQLAGLRNEQFFGPGTRLTVL.

This chain links TRBV24-1 with TRBJ2-5; no reliable D call. CDR1 is KGHDR, CDR2 SFDVKD, per germline. Trimming removed 2 bases at V and 2 bases at J, with 14 bases between. CDR3 length: 16 amino acids. The CDR3 is CATSDSNRVPQETQYF. DNA of the CDR3: TGTGCCACCAGTGATTCAAACCGGGTCCCACAAGAGACCCAGTACTTC.

This chain connects TRBV4-2 to TRBJ2-2, with 12 bases that match TRBD2. Per germline, CDR1 LGHNA and CDR2 YNFKEQ. V lost 0 bases, J lost 6 bases, and 11 bases stayed unmatched. The CDR3 runs to 19 residues. CDR3 loop: CASSQEGVASGGAAGELFF. CDR3 sequence (DNA): TGTGCCAGCAGCCAAGAGGGTGTGGCTAGCGGGGGGGCCGCCGGGGAGCTGTTTTTT.